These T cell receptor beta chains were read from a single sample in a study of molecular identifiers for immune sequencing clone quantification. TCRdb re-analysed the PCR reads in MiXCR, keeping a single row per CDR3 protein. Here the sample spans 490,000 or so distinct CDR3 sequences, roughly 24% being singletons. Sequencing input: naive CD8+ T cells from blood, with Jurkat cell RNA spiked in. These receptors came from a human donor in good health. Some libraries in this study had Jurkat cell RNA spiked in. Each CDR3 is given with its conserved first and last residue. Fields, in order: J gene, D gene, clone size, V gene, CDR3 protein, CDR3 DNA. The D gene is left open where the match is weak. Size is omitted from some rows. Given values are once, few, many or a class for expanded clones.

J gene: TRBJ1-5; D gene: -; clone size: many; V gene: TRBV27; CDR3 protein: CASSPAEGGRPQHF; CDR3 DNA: TGTGCCAGCAGTCCAGCGGAGGGGGGTCGGCCCCAGCATTTT
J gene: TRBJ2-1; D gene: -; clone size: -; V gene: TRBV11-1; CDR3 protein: CASSYNSWNEQFF; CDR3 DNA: TGTGCCAGCAGCTATAACAGTTGGAATGAGCAGTTCTTC
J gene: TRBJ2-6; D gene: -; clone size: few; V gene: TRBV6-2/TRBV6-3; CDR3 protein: CASSYSGLSGANVLTF; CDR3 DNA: TGTGCCAGCAGTTACTCGGGACTCTCTGGGGCCAACGTCCTGACTTTC
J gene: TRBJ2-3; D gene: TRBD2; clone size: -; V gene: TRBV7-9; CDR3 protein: CASSLVVAGASDTQYF; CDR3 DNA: TGTGCCAGCAGCTTAGTAGTAGCGGGGGCCTCAGATACGCAGTATTTT
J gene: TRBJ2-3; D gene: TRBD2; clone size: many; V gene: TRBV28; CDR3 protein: CASRQGLDRTDTQYF; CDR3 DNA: TGTGCCAGCAGACAGGGACTAGATCGCACAGATACGCAGTATTTT
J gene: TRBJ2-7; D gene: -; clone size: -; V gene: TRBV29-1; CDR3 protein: CSVLLTSSYEQYF; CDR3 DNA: TGCAGCGTTCTCCTGACTAGTTCCTACGAGCAGTACTTC
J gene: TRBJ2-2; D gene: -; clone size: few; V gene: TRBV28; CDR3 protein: CASSPRAVNTGELFF; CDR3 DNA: TGTGCCAGCAGTCCCCGGGCAGTAAACACCGGGGAGCTGTTTTTT
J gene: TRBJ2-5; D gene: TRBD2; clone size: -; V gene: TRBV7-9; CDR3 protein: CASSYSGGPNQGTQYF; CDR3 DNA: TGTGCCAGCAGCTATAGCGGGGGACCGAACCAAGGGACCCAGTACTTC
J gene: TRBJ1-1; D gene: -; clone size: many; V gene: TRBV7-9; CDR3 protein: CASSPTTGNTEAFF; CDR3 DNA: TGTGCCAGCAGCCCGACGACAGGGAACACTGAAGCTTTCTTT
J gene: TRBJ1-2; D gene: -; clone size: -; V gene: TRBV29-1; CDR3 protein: CRKAEVTGSYGYSF; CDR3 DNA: TGCAGGAAAGCAGAAGTCACGGGCAGCTATGGCTACAGCTTC
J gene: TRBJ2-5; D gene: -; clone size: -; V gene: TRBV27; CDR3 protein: CASREGPAGRETQYF; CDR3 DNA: TGTGCCAGCAGGGAAGGACCAGCCGGGCGTGAGACCCAGTACTTC
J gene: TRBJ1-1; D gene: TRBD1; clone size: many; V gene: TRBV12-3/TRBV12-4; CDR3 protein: CASTETGVYTEAFF; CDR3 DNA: TGTGCCAGCACCGAAACAGGGGTTTACACTGAAGCTTTCTTT
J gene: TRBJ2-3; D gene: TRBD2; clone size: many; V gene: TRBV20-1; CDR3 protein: CSAHSGSGTDTQYF; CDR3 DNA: TGCAGTGCCCACAGCGGGAGCGGAACAGATACGCAGTATTTT
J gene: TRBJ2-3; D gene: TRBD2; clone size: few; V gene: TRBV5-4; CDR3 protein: CASSDTGTSGVLNTDTQYF; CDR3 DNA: TGTGCCAGCAGCGATACCGGGACTAGCGGGGTACTAAACACAGATACGCAGTATTTT
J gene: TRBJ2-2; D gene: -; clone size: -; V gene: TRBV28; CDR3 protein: CANNGNNTGELFF; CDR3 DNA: TGTGCCAACAACGGGAATAACACCGGGGAGCTGTTTTTT
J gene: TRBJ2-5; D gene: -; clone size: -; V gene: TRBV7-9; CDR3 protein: CASSLGRNQEPQYF; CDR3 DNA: TGTGCCAGCAGCTTAGGGCGGAACCAAGAGCCCCAGTACTTC
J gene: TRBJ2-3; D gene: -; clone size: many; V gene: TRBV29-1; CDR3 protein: CSVVLRSWQGTDTQYF; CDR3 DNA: TGCAGCGTTGTTTTACGTAGTTGGCAGGGCACAGATACGCAGTATTTT
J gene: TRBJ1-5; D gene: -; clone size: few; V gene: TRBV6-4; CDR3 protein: CASSDVKFDRTNQPQHF; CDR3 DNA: TGTGCCAGCAGTGACGTCAAGTTCGACCGGACAAATCAGCCCCAGCATTTT
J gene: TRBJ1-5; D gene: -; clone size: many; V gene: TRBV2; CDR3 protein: CASGDRQPQHF; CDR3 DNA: TGTGCCAGCGGTGACAGGCAGCCCCAGCATTTT
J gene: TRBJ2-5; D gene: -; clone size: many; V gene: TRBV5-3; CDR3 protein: CASSLLETQYF; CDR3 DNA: TGTGCCAGCAGCTTGTTAGAGACCCAGTACTTC
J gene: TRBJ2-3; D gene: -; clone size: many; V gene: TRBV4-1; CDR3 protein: CASSQVSSTDTQYF; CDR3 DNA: TGCGCCAGCAGCCAAGTCTCTAGCACAGATACGCAGTATTTT
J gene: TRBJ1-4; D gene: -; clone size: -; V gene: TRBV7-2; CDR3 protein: CASSVSAVGGEKLFF; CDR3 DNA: TGTGCCAGCAGCGTATCAGCGGTCGGGGGGGAAAAACTGTTTTTT
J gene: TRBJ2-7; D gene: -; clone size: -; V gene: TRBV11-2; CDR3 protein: CASSLVLGPGYEQCF; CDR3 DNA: TGTGCCAGCAGCTTAGTTCTGGGACCGGGGTACGAGCAGTGCTTC
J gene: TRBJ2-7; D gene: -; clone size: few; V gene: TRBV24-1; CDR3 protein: CATSVNRIGGYEQYF; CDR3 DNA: TGTGCCACCAGTGTTAATAGGATCGGGGGCTACGAGCAGTACTTC
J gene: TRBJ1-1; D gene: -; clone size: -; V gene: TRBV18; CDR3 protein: CASSQEPAYTEAFF; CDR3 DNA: TGTGCCAGCTCGCAGGAACCGGCATACACTGAAGCTTTCTTT
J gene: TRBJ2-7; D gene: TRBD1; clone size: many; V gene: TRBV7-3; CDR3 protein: CASSSATGEAYEQYF; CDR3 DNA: TGTGCCAGCAGCTCGGCGACAGGGGAGGCCTACGAGCAGTACTTC
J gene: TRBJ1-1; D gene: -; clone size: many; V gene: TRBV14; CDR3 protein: CASSPEVGARGEAFF; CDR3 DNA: TGTGCCAGCAGCCCAGAGGTAGGGGCTCGAGGTGAAGCTTTCTTT
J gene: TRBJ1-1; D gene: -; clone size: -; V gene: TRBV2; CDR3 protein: CASEPGREAFF; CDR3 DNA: TGTGCCAGCGAACCGGGCCGTGAAGCTTTCTTT
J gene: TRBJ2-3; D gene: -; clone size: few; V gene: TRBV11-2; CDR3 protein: CASSLVSRHTSTDTQYF; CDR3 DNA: TGTGCCAGCAGCTTAGTGTCGAGGCACACTAGCACAGATACGCAGTATTTT
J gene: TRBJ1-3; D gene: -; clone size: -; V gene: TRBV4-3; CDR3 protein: CASSQVNAGTSSGNTIYF; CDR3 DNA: TGCGCCAGCAGCCAAGTTAACGCAGGAACGAGCTCTGGAAACACCATATATTTT
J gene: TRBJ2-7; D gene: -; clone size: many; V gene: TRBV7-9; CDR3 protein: CAIEHREYEQYF; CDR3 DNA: TGTGCCATTGAGCACAGAGAGTACGAGCAGTACTTC
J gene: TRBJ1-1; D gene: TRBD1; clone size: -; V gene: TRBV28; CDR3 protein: CASSLNKAGQGRTFF; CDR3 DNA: TGTGCCAGCAGTTTAAACAAAGCGGGACAGGGTAGAACTTTCTTT
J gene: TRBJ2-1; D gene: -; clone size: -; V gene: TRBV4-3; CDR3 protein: CASSQDRGGSEQFF; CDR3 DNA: TGCGCCAGCAGCCAAGATCGGGGCGGCAGTGAGCAGTTCTTC
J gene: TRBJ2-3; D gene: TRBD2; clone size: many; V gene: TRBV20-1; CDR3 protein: CSASRSGSAGTQYF; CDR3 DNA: TGCAGTGCTAGTCGTAGCGGGAGTGCGGGTACGCAGTATTTT
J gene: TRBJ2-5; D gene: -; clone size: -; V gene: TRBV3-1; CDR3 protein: CASSQQGLNSETQYF; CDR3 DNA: TGTGCCAGCAGCCAACAGGGACTCAATTCAGAGACCCAGTACTTC
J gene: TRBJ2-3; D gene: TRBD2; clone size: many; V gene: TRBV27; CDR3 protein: CASSFSGGADTQYF; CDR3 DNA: TGTGCCAGCAGTTTCAGCGGGGGGGCAGATACGCAGTATTTT
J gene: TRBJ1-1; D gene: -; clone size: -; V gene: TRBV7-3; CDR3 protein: CASSTTLNTEAFF; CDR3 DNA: TGTGCCAGCAGCACCACCCTGAACACTGAAGCTTTCTTT
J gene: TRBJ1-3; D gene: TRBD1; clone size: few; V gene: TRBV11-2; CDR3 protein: CASSPSPGTGRDSGNTIYF; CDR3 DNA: TGTGCCAGCAGCCCCAGTCCCGGGACAGGGAGGGATTCTGGAAACACCATATATTTT
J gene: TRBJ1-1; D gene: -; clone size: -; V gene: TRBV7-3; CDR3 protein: CASSPGRNTGAFF; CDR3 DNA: TGTGCCAGCAGTCCGGGACGGAACACTGGAGCTTTCTTT
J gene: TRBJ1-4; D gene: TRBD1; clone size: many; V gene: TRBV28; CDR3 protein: CASTDDLIGTEYEKLFF; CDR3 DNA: TGTGCCAGCACCGATGACCTGATAGGGACAGAATATGAAAAACTGTTTTTT
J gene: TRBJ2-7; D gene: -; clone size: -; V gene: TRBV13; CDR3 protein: CASSSVRTLGYEQYF; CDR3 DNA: TGTGCCAGCAGCTCAGTTCGGACCTTGGGCTACGAGCAGTACTTC